Presented here are 2 T cell receptor beta chains from one specimen sequenced in a study of OX40 agonist ivuxolimab in advanced cancers. Generated by immunoSEQ multiplex PCR, the TCRdb table keeps only in-frame clones and is missing some. The table lists 20,000 to 25,000 clones, roughly 90% of them singletons. The sequencing used CD4+ or CD8+ T cells sorted from blood, collected in a trial of the OX40 agonist ivuxolimab. These receptor sequences come from an adult with an advanced solid tumor such as melanoma, head and neck, liver or kidney cancer.

The CDR3 DNA is TGCGCCAGCGGCTACCTAAGAGGCACTGAAGCTTTCTTT. This sequence encodes CASGYLRGTEAFF. V gene TRBV5-1 combines with J gene TRBJ1-1; no reliable D call. The length of the CDR3 is 13 residues. CDR1 SGHRS and CDR2 YFSETQ come from the germline V gene. Between the trimmed V and J ends, which lost 7 bases and 4 bases, there was a span of 14 bases.

The CDR3 here is CATSRDGDRADEKLFF. CDR3 in DNA: TGTGCCACCAGCAGAGATGGGGACAGGGCGGATGAAAAACTGTTTTTT. J is TRBJ1-4 and V is TRBV15; 9 bases agree with TRBD1. This CDR3 spans 16 amino acids. Germline lookup yields CDR1 LNHNV and CDR2 YYDKDF (reference sequence). Trimming removed 0 bases from V and 6 bases from J; junction bases left unmatched: 5.